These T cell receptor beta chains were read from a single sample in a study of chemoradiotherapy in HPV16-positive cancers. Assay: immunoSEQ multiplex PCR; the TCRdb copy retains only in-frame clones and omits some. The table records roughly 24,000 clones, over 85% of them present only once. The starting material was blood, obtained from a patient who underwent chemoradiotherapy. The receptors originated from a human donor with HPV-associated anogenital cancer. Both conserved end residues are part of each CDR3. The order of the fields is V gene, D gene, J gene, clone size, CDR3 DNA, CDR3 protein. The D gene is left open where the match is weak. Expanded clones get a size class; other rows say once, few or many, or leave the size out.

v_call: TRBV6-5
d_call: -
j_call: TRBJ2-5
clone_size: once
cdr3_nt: TGTGCCAGCAAAACCCATGGGGCCCTGGGGACCCAGTACTTC
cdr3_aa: CASKTHGALGTQYF

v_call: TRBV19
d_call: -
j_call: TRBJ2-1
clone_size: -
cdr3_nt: TGTGCCAGTAGTATACTTCGGGGGGCGGGACGCGAAGAGATAAATGAGCAGTTCTTC
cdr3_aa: CASSILRGAGREEINEQFF

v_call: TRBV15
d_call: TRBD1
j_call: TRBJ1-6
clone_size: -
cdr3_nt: TGTGCCACCAGCAGAGAGGGGGGACAGGTATATTCACCCCTCCACTTT
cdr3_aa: CATSREGGQVYSPLHF

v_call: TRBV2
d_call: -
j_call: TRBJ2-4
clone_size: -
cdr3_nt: TGTGCCAGCAGCACGACCGTTTTTGACATTCAGTACTTC
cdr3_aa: CASSTTVFDIQYF

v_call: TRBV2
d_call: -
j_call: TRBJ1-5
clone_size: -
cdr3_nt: TGTGCCAGCAGTGAATCCCCTTACAATCAGCCCCAGCATTTT
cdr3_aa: CASSESPYNQPQHF

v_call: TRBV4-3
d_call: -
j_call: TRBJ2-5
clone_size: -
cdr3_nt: TGCGCCAGCAGCCATTCGGCTTCAACCGGGGAGACCCAGTACTTC
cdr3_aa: CASSHSASTGETQYF

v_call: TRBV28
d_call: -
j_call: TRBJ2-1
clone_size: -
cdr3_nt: TGTGCCAGCAGTTCTCCCCCGCGGCCCCAGTTCTTC
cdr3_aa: CASSSPPRPQFF

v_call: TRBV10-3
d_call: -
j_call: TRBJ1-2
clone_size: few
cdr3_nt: TGTGCCATCAGTGAGTCGTGGGCCAACGGCTACACCTTC
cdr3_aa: CAISESWANGYTF

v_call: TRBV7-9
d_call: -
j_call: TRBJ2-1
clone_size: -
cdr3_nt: TGTGCCAGCAGAGCAGGGTTAAGCTCCTACAATGAGCAGTTCTTC
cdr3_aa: CASRAGLSSYNEQFF

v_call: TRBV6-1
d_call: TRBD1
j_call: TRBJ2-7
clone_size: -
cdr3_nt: TGTGCCACCCAAAGACAGGGGACCACCTACGAGCAGTACTTC
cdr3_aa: CATQRQGTTYEQYF

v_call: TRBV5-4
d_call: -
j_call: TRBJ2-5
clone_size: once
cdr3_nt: TGTGCCAGCAGGTTAGCGATTCAAGAGACCCAGTACTTC
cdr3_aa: CASRLAIQETQYF

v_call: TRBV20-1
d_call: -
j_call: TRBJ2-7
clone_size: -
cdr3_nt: TGCAGCCCATATACCCCTTCCGAGCAGTACTTC
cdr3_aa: CSPYTPSEQYF

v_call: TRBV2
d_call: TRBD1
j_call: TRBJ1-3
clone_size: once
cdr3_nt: TGTGCCAGCAGTGAAATGTCGGGACAGGGAAACACCATATATTTT
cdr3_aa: CASSEMSGQGNTIYF

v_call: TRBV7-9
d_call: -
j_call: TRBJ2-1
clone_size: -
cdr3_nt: TGTGCCAGCAGCTTAGGCGGAGGGGGAGGGTACAATGAGCAGTTCTTC
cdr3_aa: CASSLGGGGGYNEQFF

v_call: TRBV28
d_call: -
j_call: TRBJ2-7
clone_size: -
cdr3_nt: TGTGCCAGCAGTTTTTTAGGACTTAACTCCTACGAGCAGTACTTC
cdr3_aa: CASSFLGLNSYEQYF

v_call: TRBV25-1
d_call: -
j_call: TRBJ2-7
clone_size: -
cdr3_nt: TGTGCCAGCAGTCCCTCGGGGGCCCCTGGTCTTTACGAGCAGTACTTC
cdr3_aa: CASSPSGAPGLYEQYF

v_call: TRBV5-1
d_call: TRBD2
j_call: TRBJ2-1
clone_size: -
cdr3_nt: TGCGCCAGCAGCTACATAGCGGGGACATCCTACAATGAGCAGTTCTTC
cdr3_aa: CASSYIAGTSYNEQFF

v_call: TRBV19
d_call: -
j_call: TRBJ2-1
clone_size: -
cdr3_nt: TGTGCCAGTAGTATCGTGGGGCTTAATGAGCAGTTCTTC
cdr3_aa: CASSIVGLNEQFF

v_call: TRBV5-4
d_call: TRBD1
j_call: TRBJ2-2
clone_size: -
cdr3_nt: TGTGCCAGCAGCTCCCAGCGACAGGGAGCATCCGGGGAGCTGTTTTTT
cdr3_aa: CASSSQRQGASGELFF

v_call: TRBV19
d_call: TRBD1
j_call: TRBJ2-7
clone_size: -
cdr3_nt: TGTGCCAGTAGTAGCTTCGGGACAGGGACGTCCTACGAGCAGTACTTC
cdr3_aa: CASSSFGTGTSYEQYF

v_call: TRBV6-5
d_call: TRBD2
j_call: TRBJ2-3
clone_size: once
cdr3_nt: TGTGCCAGCAGTTATAGCGGGACTAGCACAGATACGCAGTATTTT
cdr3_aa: CASSYSGTSTDTQYF

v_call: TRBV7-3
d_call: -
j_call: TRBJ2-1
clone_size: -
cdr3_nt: TGTGCCAGCAGCCTGATTCCACAGGATCAATACAATGAGCAGTTCTTC
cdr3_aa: CASSLIPQDQYNEQFF

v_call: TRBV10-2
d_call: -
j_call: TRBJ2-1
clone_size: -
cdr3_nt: TGCGCCAGCAGTGAACCGAGACCCTACAATGAGCAGTTCTTC
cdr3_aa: CASSEPRPYNEQFF

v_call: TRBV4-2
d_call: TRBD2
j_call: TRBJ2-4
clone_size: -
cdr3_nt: TGTGCCAGCAGTCCTAACCCGGGGGGTACCAAAAACATTCAGTACTTC
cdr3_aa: CASSPNPGGTKNIQYF

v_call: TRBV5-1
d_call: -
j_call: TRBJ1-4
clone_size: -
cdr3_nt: TGCGCCAGCAGCTTGGAGATCTCCGCAACTAATGAAAAACTGTTTTTT
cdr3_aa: CASSLEISATNEKLFF

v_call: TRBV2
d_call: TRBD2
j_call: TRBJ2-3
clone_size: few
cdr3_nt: TGTGCCAGCAGGACTAGCGGGGGTAATACGCAGTATTTT
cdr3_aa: CASRTSGGNTQYF

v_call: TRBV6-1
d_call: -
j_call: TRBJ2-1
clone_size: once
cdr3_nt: TGTGCCAGCAGTAAAGATCAGGGGCCCAATGAGCAGTTCTTC
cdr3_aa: CASSKDQGPNEQFF

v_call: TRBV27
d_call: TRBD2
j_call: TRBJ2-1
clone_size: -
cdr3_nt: TGTGCCAGCAGCGGGACTAGCGGAAACAATGAGCAGTTCTTC
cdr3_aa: CASSGTSGNNEQFF

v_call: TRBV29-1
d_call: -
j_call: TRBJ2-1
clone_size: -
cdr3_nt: TGCAGCGTTGGTCGGGGAAGCTCCTACAATGAGCAGTTCTTC
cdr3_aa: CSVGRGSSYNEQFF

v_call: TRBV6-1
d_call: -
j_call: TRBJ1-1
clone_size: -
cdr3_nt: TGTGCCAGCAGTGGGGGAAGGTCAGTGGCCACTGAAGCTTTCTTT
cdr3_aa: CASSGGRSVATEAFF

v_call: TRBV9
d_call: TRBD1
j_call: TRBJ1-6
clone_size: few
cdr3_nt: TGTGCCAGCAGCGCCGACGACAGGGTTACGTTGTCACCCCTCCACTTT
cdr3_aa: CASSADDRVTLSPLHF

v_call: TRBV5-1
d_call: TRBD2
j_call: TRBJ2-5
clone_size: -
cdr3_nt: TGCGCCAGCAGCTTGGCCCTTACTAGCGGGGGAGAGACCCAGTACTTC
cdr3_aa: CASSLALTSGGETQYF

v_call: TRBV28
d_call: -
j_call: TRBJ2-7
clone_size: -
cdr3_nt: TGTGCCAGCAGACTCACCGGGATACTTTCCTACGAGCAGTACTTC
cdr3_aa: CASRLTGILSYEQYF

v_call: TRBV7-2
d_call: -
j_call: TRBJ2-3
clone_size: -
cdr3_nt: TGTGCCAGCAGCTTGGACTTCACAGATACGCAGTATTTT
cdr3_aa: CASSLDFTDTQYF

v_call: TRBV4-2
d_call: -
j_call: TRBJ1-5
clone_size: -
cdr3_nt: TGTGCCAGCAGCCAAGAAAGGCACTCCTTCGGGTCCCAGCATTTT
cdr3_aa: CASSQERHSFGSQHF

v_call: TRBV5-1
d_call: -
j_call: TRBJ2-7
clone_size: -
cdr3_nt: TGCGCCAGCAGCTTGGCTCGACAGTACGAGCAGTACTTC
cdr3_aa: CASSLARQYEQYF

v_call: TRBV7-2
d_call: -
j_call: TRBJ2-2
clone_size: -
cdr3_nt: TGTGCCAGCAGCGAGTACACCGGGGAGCTGTTTTTT
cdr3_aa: CASSEYTGELFF

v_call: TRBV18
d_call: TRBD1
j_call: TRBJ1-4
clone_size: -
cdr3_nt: TGTGCCAGCTCCAAGCCGGGACAGGGAGGCGAAAAACTGTTTTTT
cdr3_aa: CASSKPGQGGEKLFF

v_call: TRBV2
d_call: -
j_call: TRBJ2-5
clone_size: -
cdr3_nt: TGTGCCAGCAGTCTCGCCCCCCCTGGACTATTCCAAGAGACCCAGTACTTC
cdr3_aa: CASSLAPPGLFQETQYF

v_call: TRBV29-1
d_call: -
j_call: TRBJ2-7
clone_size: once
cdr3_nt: TGCAGCGTTGAAGATTCGAGCTGGTCTAGGGGGGCCTACGAGCAGTACTTC
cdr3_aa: CSVEDSSWSRGAYEQYF

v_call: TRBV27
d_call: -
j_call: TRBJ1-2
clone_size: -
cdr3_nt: TGTGCCAGCAGCCTGGGGGGTACTAACTATGGCTACACCTTC
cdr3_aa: CASSLGGTNYGYTF

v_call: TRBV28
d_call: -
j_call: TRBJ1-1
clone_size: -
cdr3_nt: TGTGCCAGCAGCGCGCCAAGAGGGGGGAACACTGAAGCTTTCTTT
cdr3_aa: CASSAPRGGNTEAFF